Given below is one T cell receptor beta chain in context. Its antigen is as yet unknown. These data are taken from a study of OX40 agonist ivuxolimab in advanced cancers. Study context: Treatment of patients was with ivuxolimab, an agonistic anti-OX40 (CD134) antibody.

Samples of blood were obtained at baseline, on cycle 4 day 1, and on cycle 7 day 1. Notes on the study in general: At 0.1 to 3.0 mg/kg and by week 6, clonal expansion occurred in CD4+ and CD8+ blood T cells.

The protocol was immunoSEQ multiplex PCR, while the TCRdb copy is restricted to in-frame clones and leaves out a portion. The table shows approximately 42,000 clones, with roughly 86% occurring only once. The sample here was CD4+ or CD8+ T cells sorted from blood, taken in a trial of the OX40 agonist ivuxolimab. The receptor was isolated from an adult with an advanced solid tumor such as melanoma, head and neck, liver or kidney cancer.

CDR3 sequence reads: CASDGTVRRAKNIQYF. The CDR3 DNA reads as TGTGCCTCCGACGGGACTGTCCGACGAGCCAAAAACATTCAGTACTTC. The rearrangement uses TRBV10-3 and TRBJ2-4, with TRBD2 as a possible D gene (6 bases). The V gene's germline CDR1 is ENHRY and CDR2 SYGVKD. V lost 11 bases to trimming and J lost 0 bases, with 20 bases between them. This CDR3 is 16 amino acids long.